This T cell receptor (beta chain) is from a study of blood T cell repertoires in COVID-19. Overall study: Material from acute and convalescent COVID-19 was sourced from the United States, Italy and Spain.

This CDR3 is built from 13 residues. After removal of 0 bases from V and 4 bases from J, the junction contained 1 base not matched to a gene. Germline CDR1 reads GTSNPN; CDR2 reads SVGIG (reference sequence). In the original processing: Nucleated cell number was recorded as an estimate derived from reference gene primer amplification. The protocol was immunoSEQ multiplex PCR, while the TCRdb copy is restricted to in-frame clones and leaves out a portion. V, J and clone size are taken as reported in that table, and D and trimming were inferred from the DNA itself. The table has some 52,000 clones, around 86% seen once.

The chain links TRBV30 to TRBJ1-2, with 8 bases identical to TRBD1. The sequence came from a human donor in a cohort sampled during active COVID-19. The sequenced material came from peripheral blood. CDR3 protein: CAWSVGTGYGYTF. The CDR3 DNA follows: TGTGCCTGGAGTGTAGGGACAGGCTATGGCTACACCTTC.